This note documents a single T cell receptor beta chain sequence. Its antigen is currently unknown. These data originate in a study of radiotherapy plus CTLA-4 blockade in lung cancer. Study in general: Objective response was observed in roughly 17% of patients, and disease control in 31%.

V was clipped by 2 bases and J by 6 bases; unmatched bases: 4. The CDR3 length is 15 residues. In germline, CDR1 is MNHEY, CDR2 SVGAGI. Assay: immunoSEQ multiplex PCR; the TCRdb copy retains only in-frame clones and omits some. The sample yields around 44,000 clones, 75% to 90% seen once. Overall study findings and caveats: TCR clones from tumors expanded in blood after radiotherapy plus ipilimumab.

The chain joins TRBV6-5 to TRBJ2-2; 9 bases line up with TRBD1. The sample in question was peripheral blood, obtained from a patient treated with radiotherapy plus ipilimumab. The clonotype originates from a human donor with non-small cell lung cancer that progressed on radiotherapy plus ipilimumab. Some clones in this sample may be carry-over from other donors' samples. The chain's CDR3 is CASSYGDREAGELFF. The CDR3 DNA reads as TGTGCCAGCAGTTACGGGGACAGGGAAGCCGGGGAGCTGTTTTTT.